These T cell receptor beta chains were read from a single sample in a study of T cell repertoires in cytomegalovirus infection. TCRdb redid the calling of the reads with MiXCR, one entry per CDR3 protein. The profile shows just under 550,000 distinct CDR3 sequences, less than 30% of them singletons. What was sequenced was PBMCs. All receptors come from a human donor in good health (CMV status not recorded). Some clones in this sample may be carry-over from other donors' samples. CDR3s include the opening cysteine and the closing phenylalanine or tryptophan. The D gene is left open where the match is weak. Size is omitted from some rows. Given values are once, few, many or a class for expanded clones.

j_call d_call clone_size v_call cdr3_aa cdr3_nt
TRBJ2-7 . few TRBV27 CASSLTARYEQYF TGTGCCAGCAGTCTAACCGCGAGGTACGAGCAGTACTTC
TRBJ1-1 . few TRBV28 CASSPLLTGVNTEAFF TGTGCCAGCAGTCCCCTTCTCACGGGGGTGAACACTGAAGCTTTCTTT
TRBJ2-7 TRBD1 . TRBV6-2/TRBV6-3 CASRQPGTGVYEQYF TGTGCCAGCAGGCAACCCGGGACAGGGGTCTACGAGCAGTACTTC
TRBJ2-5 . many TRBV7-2 CASSLARLQETQYF TGTGCCAGCAGCTTAGCCCGGTTACAAGAGACCCAGTACTTC
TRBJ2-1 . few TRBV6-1 CASSEVGRGPRDEQFF TGTGCCAGCAGTGAAGTGGGGCGGGGCCCCCGCGATGAGCAGTTCTTC
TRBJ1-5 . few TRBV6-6 CASSYSGRAGGNQPQHF TGTGCCAGCAGTTACTCCGGCAGGGCGGGCGGCAATCAGCCCCAGCATTTT
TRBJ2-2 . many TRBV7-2 CASSSRVTGELFF TGTGCCAGCAGCTCAAGAGTTACCGGGGAGCTGTTTTTT
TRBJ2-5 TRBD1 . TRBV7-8 CASSYWTGTVQETQYF TGTGCCAGCAGTTATTGGACAGGGACTGTACAAGAGACCCAGTACTTC
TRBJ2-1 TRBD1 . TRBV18 CASSNQGEGNEQFF TGTGCCAGCTCAAACCAGGGGGAAGGTAATGAGCAGTTCTTC
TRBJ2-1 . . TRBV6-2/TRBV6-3 CASSYPANEQFF TGTGCCAGCAGTTACCCAGCAAATGAGCAGTTCTTC
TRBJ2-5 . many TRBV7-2 CASSSDGGGTQYF TGTGCCAGCAGCTCGGACGGAGGGGGGACCCAGTACTTC
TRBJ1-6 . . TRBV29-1 CSARESNNSPLHF TGCAGCGCCCGGGAGTCTAATAATTCACCCCTCCACTTT
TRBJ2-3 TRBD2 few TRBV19 CASSEGTSGRPDTQYF TGTGCCAGTAGTGAGGGGACTAGCGGGAGGCCAGATACGCAGTATTTT
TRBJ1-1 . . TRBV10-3 CAISAGQLNTEAFF TGTGCCATCAGTGCAGGACAGTTGAACACTGAAGCTTTCTTT
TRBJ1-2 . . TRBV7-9 CASSLAGPANYGYTF TGTGCCAGCAGCTTAGCGGGTCCAGCTAACTATGGCTACACCTTC
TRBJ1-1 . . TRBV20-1 CSARRAGMNTEAFF TGCAGTGCTAGACGGGCAGGAATGAACACTGAAGCTTTCTTT
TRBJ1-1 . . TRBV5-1 CASSPRTEENTEAFF TGCGCCAGCAGCCCGAGGACAGAAGAGAACACTGAAGCTTTCTTT
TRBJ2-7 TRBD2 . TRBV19 CASSVGLAYEQYF TGTGCCAGTAGTGTAGGACTAGCTTACGAGCAGTACTTC
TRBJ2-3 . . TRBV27 CASSSRLAPRGADTQYF TGTGCCAGCAGTTCCCGACTAGCTCCTAGGGGGGCAGATACGCAGTATTTT
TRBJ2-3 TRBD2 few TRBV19 CASKMLAGINAPLPDTQYF TGTGCCAGTAAGATGTTAGCGGGGATCAACGCTCCGCTCCCAGATACGCAGTATTTT
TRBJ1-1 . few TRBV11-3 CASSGASGTLDTEAFF TGTGCCAGCAGCGGAGCGTCCGGGACATTAGACACTGAAGCTTTCTTT
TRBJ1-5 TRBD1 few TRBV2 CASSGGTGDDQPQHF TGTGCCAGCAGTGGGGGGACAGGGGACGATCAGCCCCAGCATTTT
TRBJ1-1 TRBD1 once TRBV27 CASSLSVGGGGATLSAFF TGTGCCAGCAGTTTAAGTGTAGGGGGCGGAGGGGCGACCCTGTCGGCTTTCTTT
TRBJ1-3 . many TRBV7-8 CASSLDLLRNTIYF TGTGCCAGCAGCTTAGACCTTCTGAGAAACACCATATATTTT
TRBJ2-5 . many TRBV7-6 CASSLRSEETQYF TGTGCCAGCAGCTTAAGGTCGGAAGAGACCCAGTACTTC
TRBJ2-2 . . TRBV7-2 CASSFVVGNTGELFF TGTGCCAGCAGCTTTGTGGTCGGGAACACCGGGGAGCTGTTTTTT
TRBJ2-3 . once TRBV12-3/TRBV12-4 CASSPGLSASTDTQYF TGTGCCAGCAGTCCAGGACTATCTGCTAGCACAGATACGCAGTATTTT
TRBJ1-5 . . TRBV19 CASSMTGHNQPQHF TGTGCCAGTAGTATGACAGGTCACAATCAGCCCCAGCATTTT
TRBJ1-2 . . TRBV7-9 CASSLAGGRGHLYGYTF TGTGCCAGCAGCTTAGCGGGGGGCAGGGGACACCTCTATGGCTACACCTTC
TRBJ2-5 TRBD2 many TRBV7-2 CASSLDLGGGQETQYF TGTGCCAGCAGCTTAGATTTAGGCGGGGGACAAGAGACCCAGTACTTC
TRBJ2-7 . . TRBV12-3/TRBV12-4 CASSLGIKAAEQYF TGTGCCAGCAGTTTAGGGATAAAAGCGGCCGAGCAGTACTTC
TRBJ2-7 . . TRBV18 CASSPPLRESKNEQYF TGTGCCAGCTCACCACCCCTCAGAGAAAGCAAAAACGAGCAGTACTTC
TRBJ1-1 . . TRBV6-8 CASSLNRDREAFF TGTGCCAGCAGCCTAAATCGGGACCGTGAAGCTTTCTTT
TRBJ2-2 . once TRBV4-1 CASSQEYADTGELFF TGCGCCAGCAGCCAAGAATATGCGGACACCGGGGAGCTGTTTTTT
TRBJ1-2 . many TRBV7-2 CASSVTKDSLNYGYTF TGTGCCAGCAGCGTAACGAAGGACAGCCTAAACTATGGCTACACCTTC
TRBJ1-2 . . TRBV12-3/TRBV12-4 CASSGPGHYGYTF TGTGCCAGCAGTGGTCCAGGGCACTATGGCTACACCTTC
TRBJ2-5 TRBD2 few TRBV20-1 CSARRLAGVIQETQYF TGCAGTGCTAGACGACTAGCGGGAGTCATACAAGAGACCCAGTACTTC
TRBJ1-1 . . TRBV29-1 CSASAGRNTEAFF TGCAGCGCGTCGGCGGGGAGGAACACTGAAGCTTTCTTT
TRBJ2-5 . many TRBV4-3 CASSHMAGTHQETQYF TGCGCCAGCAGCCACATGGCCGGGACCCACCAAGAGACCCAGTACTTC
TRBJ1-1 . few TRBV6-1 CASSVTQAGNTEAFF TGTGCCAGCAGTGTTACTCAAGCGGGGAACACTGAAGCTTTCTTT
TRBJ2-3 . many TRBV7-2 CASSPRNTDTQYF TGTGCCAGCAGCCCCCGGAACACAGATACGCAGTATTTT
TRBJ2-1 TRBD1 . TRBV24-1 CATSADRDSNEQFF TGTGCCACCAGTGCAGACAGGGATTCGAATGAGCAGTTCTTC
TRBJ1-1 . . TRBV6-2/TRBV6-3 CASSYGDGNTEAFF TGTGCCAGCAGTTACGGGGACGGGAACACTGAAGCTTTCTTT
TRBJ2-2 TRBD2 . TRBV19 CASTSGSGYTGELFF TGTGCCAGTACTAGCGGGAGCGGGTACACCGGGGAGCTGTTTTTT
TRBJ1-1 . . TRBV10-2 CASSEGGGRNTEAFF TGCGCCAGCAGTGAAGGGGGGGGCAGGAACACTGAAGCTTTCTTT
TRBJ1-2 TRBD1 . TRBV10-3 CAISDRTGRFNYGYTF TGTGCCATCAGTGACCGGACAGGGAGATTTAACTATGGCTACACCTTC
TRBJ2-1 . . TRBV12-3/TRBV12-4 CASSLHTGNEQFF TGTGCCAGCAGTTTACATACCGGGAATGAGCAGTTCTTC
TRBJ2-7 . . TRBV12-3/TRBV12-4 CASNQGLESYEQYF TGTGCCAGCAATCAAGGACTCGAGTCCTACGAGCAGTACTTC
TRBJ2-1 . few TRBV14 CASSQTGLKISYNEQFF TGTGCCAGCAGCCAAACGGGACTCAAGATATCCTACAATGAGCAGTTCTTC
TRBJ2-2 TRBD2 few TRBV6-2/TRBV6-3 CASSYQGLAANTGELFF TGTGCCAGCAGTTACCAAGGACTAGCGGCGAACACCGGGGAGCTGTTTTTT
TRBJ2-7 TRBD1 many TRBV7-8 CASSRGTGGVTYEQYF TGTGCCAGCTCTAGGGGGACAGGGGGTGTGACCTACGAGCAGTACTTC
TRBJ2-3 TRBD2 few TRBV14 CASSQRLAGEVYF TGTGCCAGCAGCCAGAGACTAGCGGGAGAGGTCTATTTT
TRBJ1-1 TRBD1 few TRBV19 CASSTEGAGTEAFF TGTGCCAGTAGTACCGAGGGGGCAGGCACTGAAGCTTTCTTT
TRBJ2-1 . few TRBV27 CASSFLSLAVTNEQFF TGTGCCAGCAGTTTTCTTAGCTTAGCAGTAACGAATGAGCAGTTCTTC
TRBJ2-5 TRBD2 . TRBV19 CASEGLAGGRETQYF TGTGCCAGCGAAGGACTAGCGGGAGGCCGGGAGACCCAGTACTTC
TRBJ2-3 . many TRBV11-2 CASSFRASTDTQYF TGTGCCAGCAGCTTCCGGGCTAGCACAGATACGCAGTATTTT
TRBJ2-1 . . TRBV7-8 CASSPVPRGGSYNEQFF TGTGCCAGCAGTCCAGTACCTAGGGGAGGCTCCTACAATGAGCAGTTCTTC
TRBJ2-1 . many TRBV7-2 CASSFPQLPEQFF TGTGCCAGCAGCTTCCCCCAGTTACCTGAGCAGTTCTTC
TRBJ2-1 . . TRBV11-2 CASSSGHSGNEQFF TGTGCCAGCAGCTCCGGTCATAGCGGCAATGAGCAGTTCTTC